One sample yielded the 20 T cell receptor beta chains listed below, sequenced in a study of cytomegalovirus exposure and HLA in healthy donors. It was with 60 Vbeta and 13 Jbeta primers that the PCR ran. TCRdb keeps only in-frame clones here, not all; method: immunoSEQ multiplex PCR. This sample has approximately 150,000 clones; roughly four fifths occur once, and the top ten carry roughly 2.1%. Sequenced sample: PBMCs. The receptor source for this set is a woman aged 40 to 55 in good health and CMV-seronegative.

The chain carries TRBV4-3 and TRBJ2-2; 7 bases agree with TRBD2. The CDR3 has 14 amino acids. J gave up 2 bases and V 3 bases, and 0 bases lay outside the gene matches. Germline assignment: CDR1 LGHNA and CDR2 YSLEER. CDR3 residues: CASSQTSNTGELFF. Written as DNA, the CDR3 is TGCGCCAGCAGCCAGACTAGCAACACCGGGGAGCTGTTTTTT.

The V gene is TRBV7-2, the J gene TRBJ2-1, with TRBD2 as a possible D gene (5 bases). The CDR3 loop spans 12 amino acids. Looked up from germline, CDR1 is SGHTA and CDR2 is FQGNSA. V was cut by 5 bases and J by 6 bases, with 8 bases left in between. The CDR3 sequence is CASSPGVNEQFF. The CDR3 nucleotides read TGTGCCAGCAGCCCCGGGGTCAATGAGCAGTTCTTC.

This clone appeared a single time. The V and J genes are TRBV9 and TRBJ2-2; TRBD1 aligns across 10 bases. V lost 4 bases to trimming and J lost 5 bases; unmatched junction nucleotides: 5. The CDR3 sequence is 15 residues long. The germline V gene encodes CDR1 SGDLS and CDR2 YYNGEE. The CDR3 region is CASSPGTGVTGELFF. CDR3 coding DNA: TGTGCCAGCAGCCCTGGGACAGGGGTTACCGGGGAGCTGTTTTTT.

This chain connects TRBV9 to TRBJ2-3; TRBD2 matches at 7 bases. V was clipped by 0 bases and J by 7 bases; unmatched bases: 8. The length of the CDR3 is 15 residues. Germline CDR1 reads SGDLS; CDR2 reads YYNGEE. The CDR3: CASSVEGAGLYTQYF. The CDR3 nucleotides are TGTGCCAGCAGCGTAGAAGGAGCGGGACTTTATACGCAGTATTTT.

This chain connects TRBV19 to TRBJ2-6; unclear D gene. The CDR3 spans 18 residues. Germline CDR1 is LNHDA and CDR2 is SQIVND (reference sequence). Between the trimmed V and J ends, which lost 3 bases and 0 bases, there was a span of 15 bases. This CDR3 reads CASSIPPALSSGANVLTF. CDR3 coding DNA: TGTGCCAGTAGTATCCCCCCAGCGTTGAGCTCTGGGGCCAACGTCCTGACTTTC.

The genes are TRBV5-1 and TRBJ2-5; 7 bases agree with TRBD2. The length of the CDR3 is 15 residues. V lost 0 bases to trimming and J lost 2 bases; unmatched junction nucleotides: 4. Germline-derived CDR1 and CDR2 are SGHRS and YFSETQ. CDR3 region: CASSLVSSGQETQYF. Here the CDR3 DNA reads TGCGCCAGCAGCTTGGTGTCTAGCGGTCAAGAGACCCAGTACTTC.

The J gene is TRBJ1-5, the V gene TRBV28, with D hard to call. There are 12 residues in the CDR3. V gave up 8 bases and J gave up 1 base, with 6 bases separating them. The germline CDR1 and CDR2 sequences are MDHEN and SYDVKM. In nucleotides, the CDR3 is TGTGCCAGCGGTGGCAGCAATCAGCCCCAGCATTTT. Amino acid sequence: CASGGSNQPQHF.

The gene calls are TRBV30 and TRBJ2-7; D call uncertain. The CDR3 has 13 residues. Germline V gene data show CDR1 as GTSNPN and CDR2 as SVGIG (reference sequence). The V gene lost 3 bases and the J gene lost 4 bases, with 13 bases spanning the gap. The DNA of the CDR3 is TGTGCCTGGAGGTTTCCATACAGATACGAGCAGTACTTC. Translating it yields CAWRFPYRYEQYF.

V gene TRBV14 combines with J gene TRBJ2-2, with 7 bases fitting TRBD1. The J segment lost 4 bases and the V segment lost 2 bases, leaving 7 bases of the junction unmatched. In germline, CDR1 is SGHDN, CDR2 FVKESK. This CDR3 is built from 16 residues. Here the CDR3 DNA reads TGTGCCAGCAGCCAATTCAAGGGGGCGAGCACCGGGGAGCTGTTTTTT. It codes for CASSQFKGASTGELFF.

This clone occurred once. The rearrangement links TRBV13 to TRBJ2-7, with 10 nucleotides matching TRBD2. CDR1 and CDR2 from the germline V gene are PRHDT and FYEKMQ (reference sequence). CDR3 size: 16 residues. The ends lost 3 bases at V and 3 bases at J; junction bases unmatched: 8. CDR3: CASSFAEVAGGYEQYF. The CDR3 nucleotides read TGTGCCAGCAGCTTCGCGGAAGTAGCGGGAGGCTACGAGCAGTACTTC. Drawing the rest from reference TRBV13 and TRBJ2-7, the complete variable domain is AAGVIQSPRHLIKEKRETATLKCYPIPRHDTVYWYQQGPGQDPQFLISFYEKMQSDKGSIPDRFSAQQFSDYHSELNMSSLELGDSALYFCASSFAEVAGGYEQYFGPGTRLTVT.

The chain recombines TRBV5-1 with TRBJ2-7; D call uncertain. This CDR3 has 11 residues. Deletions cut 1 base from V and 5 bases from J, with 4 bases between. Germline-derived CDR1 and CDR2 are SGHRS and YFSETQ. The chain's CDR3 is CASSLFDEQYF. The CDR3 DNA reads TGCGCCAGCAGCTTGTTCGACGAGCAGTACTTC. Supplemented by reference TRBV5-1 and TRBJ2-7, the full variable domain reads KAGVTQTPRYLIKTRGQQVTLSCSPISGHRSVSWYQQTPGQGLQFLFEYFSETQRNKGNFPGRFSGRQFSNSRSEMNVSTLELGDSALYLCASSLFDEQYFGPGTRLTVT.

The gene calls are TRBV7-3 and TRBJ1-1; TRBD1 matches 10 bases. V was clipped by 5 bases and J by 0 bases; unmatched bases: 21. The V gene's germline CDR1 is SGHTA and CDR2 FQGTGA. CDR3 length: 21 amino acids. CDR3 sequence: CASSRPGQGFRVATMNTEAFF. The CDR3 DNA is TGTGCCAGCAGCCGACCGGGACAGGGGTTCCGGGTGGCCACAATGAACACTGAAGCTTTCTTT.

The chain joins TRBV5-5 to TRBJ1-6, with 8 bases matching TRBD1. CDR1 is SGHKS, CDR2 YYEKEE, per germline (reference sequence). With V trimmed by 0 bases and J by 8 bases, 1 base remained unmatched. The CDR3 loop spans 14 amino acids. The CDR3 region is CASSLEDRDSPLHF. The CDR3 DNA reads TGTGCCAGCAGCTTGGAGGACAGGGATTCACCCCTCCACTTT. Supplemented by reference TRBV5-5 and TRBJ1-6, the full variable domain reads DAGVTQSPTHLIKTRGQQVTLRCSPISGHKSVSWYQQVLGQGPQFIFQYYEKEERGRGNFPDRFSARQFPNYSSELNVNALLLGDSALYLCASSLEDRDSPLHFGNGTRLTVT.

CDR3 sequence: CASSLSRGLNTEAFF. The CDR3 coding sequence is TGTGCCAGCAGTTTATCGCGGGGCTTGAACACTGAAGCTTTCTTT. The J gene is TRBJ1-1, the V gene TRBV28; D perhaps matches TRBD1 (5 bases). Germline V gene sequence: CDR1 MDHEN, CDR2 SYDVKM. This CDR3 has 15 residues. The ends were cut back, 1 base at V and 0 bases at J, with 9 bases in the middle.

This chain links TRBV2 with TRBJ2-4; TRBD1 agrees at 9 bases. Germline V lookup: CDR1 SNHLY, CDR2 FYNNEI. J gave up 9 bases and V 10 bases, and 19 bases lay outside the gene matches. CDR3 length: 16 amino acids. This CDR3 is CATAGQGQRWGSIQYF. The CDR3 bases are TGTGCCACCGCCGGACAGGGGCAACGTTGGGGCTCCATTCAGTACTTC.

V and J are TRBV6-5 and TRBJ2-1, with a weak D call TRBD2 (5 bases). Germline V gives CDR1 MNHEY, CDR2 SVGAGI. This CDR3 spans 13 amino acids. V lost 0 bases and J lost 9, with 9 bases in between. CDR3 residues: CASSYSLGSEQFF. Here the CDR3 DNA reads TGTGCCAGCAGTTACTCGCTGGGGAGTGAGCAGTTCTTC.

This clone was counted a single time. The chain employs TRBV30 and TRBJ1-5, with D tentatively TRBD1 (5 bases). The V end was cut by 5 bases, the J end by 4 bases, with 21 bases between. Germline loops: CDR1 GTSNPN, CDR2 SVGIG (reference sequence). This CDR3 has 16 residues. The CDR3 sequence: CAWDYGWGGRNQPQHF. CDR3 sequence (DNA): TGTGCCTGGGACTACGGCTGGGGGGGAAGGAATCAGCCCCAGCATTTT. Variable domain in full (rest from reference TRBV30 and TRBJ1-5): SQTIHQWPATLVQPVGSPLSLECTVEGTSNPNLYWYRQAAGRGLQLLFYSVGIGQISSEVPQNLSASRPQDRQFILSSKKLLLSDSGFYLCAWDYGWGGRNQPQHFGDGTRLSIL.

This chain links TRBV7-3 with TRBJ1-2, with 8 bases that match TRBD1. Germline trimming cut 5 bases from V and 6 bases from J; bases unmatched to any gene: 8. Germline CDR1 SGHTA, CDR2 FQGTGA. The CDR3 spans 14 residues. CDR3 in amino acids: CASSRSGQGDGYTF. CDR3 nucleotides: TGTGCCAGCAGCCGAAGCGGACAGGGAGATGGCTACACCTTC.

The V call is TRBV15, the J call TRBJ1-2; maybe TRBD1 (6 bases). V dropped 4 bases and J dropped 8 bases, with 11 bases sitting between them. This CDR3 is 12 amino acids long. Germline values: CDR1 LNHNV, CDR2 YYDKDF (reference sequence). CDR3 residues: CATSTQGGGYTF. The DNA for the CDR3 is TGTGCCACCAGCACACAGGGTGGCGGCTACACCTTC.

The V and J genes are TRBV7-2 and TRBJ2-1; 7 bases align to TRBD2. J was trimmed by 2 bases and V by 6 bases; bases with no gene match: 10. The germline V gene has CDR1 SGHTA and CDR2 FQGNSA. This CDR3 spans 16 amino acids. The CDR3 loop reads CASRPAGGRTYNEQFF. The DNA of the CDR3 is TGTGCCAGCAGACCCGCGGGCGGGAGAACCTACAATGAGCAGTTCTTC.